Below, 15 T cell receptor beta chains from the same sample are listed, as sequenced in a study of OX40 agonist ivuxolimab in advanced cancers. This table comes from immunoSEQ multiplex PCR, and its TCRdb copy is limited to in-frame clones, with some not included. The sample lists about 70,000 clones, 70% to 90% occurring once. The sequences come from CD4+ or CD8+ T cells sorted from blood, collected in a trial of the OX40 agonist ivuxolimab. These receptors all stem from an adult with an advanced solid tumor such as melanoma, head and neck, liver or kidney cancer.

The CDR3: CASSPGPDGREKLFF. The CDR3 region has the DNA TGTGCCAGCAGCCCGGGCCCGGACGGACGGGAAAAACTGTTTTTT. The chain employs TRBV4-2 and TRBJ1-4; no reliable D call. The CDR3 runs 15 residues. From germline, CDR1 is LGHNA and CDR2 YNFKEQ. Trimming took off 4 bases at V and 8 bases at J, with 17 bases between the two ends.

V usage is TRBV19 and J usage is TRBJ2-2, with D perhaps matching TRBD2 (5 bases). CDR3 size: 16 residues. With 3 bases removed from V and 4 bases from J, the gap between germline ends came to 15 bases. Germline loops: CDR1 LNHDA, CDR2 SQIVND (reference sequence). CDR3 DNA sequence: TGTGCCAGTAGTATTTCCGAGGGTGTGGGCACCGGGGAGCTGTTTTTT. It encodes CASSISEGVGTGELFF.

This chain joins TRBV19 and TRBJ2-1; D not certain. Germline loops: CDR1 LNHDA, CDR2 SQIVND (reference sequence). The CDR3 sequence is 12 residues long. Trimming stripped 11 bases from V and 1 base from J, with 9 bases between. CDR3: CASSNSYNEQFF. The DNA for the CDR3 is TGTGCCTCGTCCAATTCCTACAATGAGCAGTTCTTC.

The CDR3 protein is CSVDGTGGDIWGYEQYF. The CDR3 nucleotides are TGCAGCGTTGATGGGACAGGGGGAGACATTTGGGGATACGAGCAGTACTTC. This rearrangement joins TRBV29-1 to TRBJ2-7; 11 nucleotides match TRBD1. CDR1 is SQVTM and CDR2 is ANQGSEA in the germline V gene. CDR3 size: 17 residues. With 3 bases clipped from V and 4 bases from J, the junction kept 14 bases outside the gene matches.

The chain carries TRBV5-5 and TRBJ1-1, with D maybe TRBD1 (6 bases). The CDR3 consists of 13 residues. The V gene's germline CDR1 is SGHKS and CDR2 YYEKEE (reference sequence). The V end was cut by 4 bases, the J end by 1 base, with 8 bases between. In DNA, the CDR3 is TGTGCCAGCAGCGTACAGGGGAACACTGAAGCTTTCTTT. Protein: CASSVQGNTEAFF.

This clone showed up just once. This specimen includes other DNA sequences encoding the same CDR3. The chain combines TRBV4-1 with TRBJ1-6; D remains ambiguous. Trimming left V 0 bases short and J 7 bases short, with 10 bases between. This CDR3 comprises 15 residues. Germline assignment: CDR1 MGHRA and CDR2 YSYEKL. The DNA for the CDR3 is TGCGCCAGCAGCCAAGATCGTCACGGGAATTCACCCCTCCACTTT. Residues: CASSQDRHGNSPLHF.

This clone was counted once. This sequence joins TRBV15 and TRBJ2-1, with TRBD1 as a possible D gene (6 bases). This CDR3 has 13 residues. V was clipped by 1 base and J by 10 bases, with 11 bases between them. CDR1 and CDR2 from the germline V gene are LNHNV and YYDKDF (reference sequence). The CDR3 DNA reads TGTGCCACCAGCAGAGTCAGGGGTGGGGAGCAGTTCTTC. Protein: CATSRVRGGEQFF.

CDR3 sequence: CASSSIYGGNTEAFF. The CDR3 bases are TGTGCCAGCAGTTCAATTTACGGGGGGAACACTGAAGCTTTCTTT. V gene TRBV28 combines with J gene TRBJ1-1, with a weak D call TRBD1 (5 bases). Germline CDR1 reads MDHEN; CDR2 reads SYDVKM. V lost 4 bases and J lost 1, with 13 bases in between. The CDR3 extends over 15 amino acids.

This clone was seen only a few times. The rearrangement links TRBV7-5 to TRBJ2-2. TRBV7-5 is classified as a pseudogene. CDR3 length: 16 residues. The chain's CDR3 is CVRSCPGTETTGELFF. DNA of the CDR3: TGTGTCAGAAGCTGTCCCGGGACCGAAACAACCGGGGAGCTGTTTTTT.

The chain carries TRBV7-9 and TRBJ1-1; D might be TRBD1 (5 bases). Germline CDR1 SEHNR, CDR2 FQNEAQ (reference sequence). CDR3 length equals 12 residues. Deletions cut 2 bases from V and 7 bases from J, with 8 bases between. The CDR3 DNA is TGTGCCAGCAGCTTATCGGGACGTGAAGCTTTCTTT. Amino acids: CASSLSGREAFF.

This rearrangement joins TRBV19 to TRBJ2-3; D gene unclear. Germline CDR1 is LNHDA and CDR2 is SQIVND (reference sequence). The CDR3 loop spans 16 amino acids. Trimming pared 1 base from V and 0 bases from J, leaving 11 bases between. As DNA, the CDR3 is TGTGCCAGTAGTATAGGGACCACAACTAGCACAGATACGCAGTATTTT. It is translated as CASSIGTTTSTDTQYF.

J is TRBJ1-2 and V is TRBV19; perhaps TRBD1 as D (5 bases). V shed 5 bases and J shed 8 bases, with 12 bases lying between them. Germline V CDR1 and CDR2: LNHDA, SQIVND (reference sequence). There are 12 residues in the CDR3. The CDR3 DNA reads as TGTGCCAGTAGTCCCAGGGCAGCCGGCTACACCTTC. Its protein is CASSPRAAGYTF.

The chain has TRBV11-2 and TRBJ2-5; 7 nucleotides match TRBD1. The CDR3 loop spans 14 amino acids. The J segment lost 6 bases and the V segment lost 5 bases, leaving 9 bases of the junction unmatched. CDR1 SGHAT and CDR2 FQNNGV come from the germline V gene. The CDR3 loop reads CASSESPDRQTQYF. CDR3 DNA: TGTGCCAGCAGCGAGAGCCCGGACAGGCAGACCCAGTACTTC.

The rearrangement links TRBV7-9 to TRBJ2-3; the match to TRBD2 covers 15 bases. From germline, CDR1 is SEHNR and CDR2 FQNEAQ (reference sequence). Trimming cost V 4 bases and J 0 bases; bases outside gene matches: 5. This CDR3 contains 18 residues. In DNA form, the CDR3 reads TGTGCCAGCAGCTCACCGGGACTAGCGGGGGGAAGCACAGATACGCAGTATTTT. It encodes CASSSPGLAGGSTDTQYF.

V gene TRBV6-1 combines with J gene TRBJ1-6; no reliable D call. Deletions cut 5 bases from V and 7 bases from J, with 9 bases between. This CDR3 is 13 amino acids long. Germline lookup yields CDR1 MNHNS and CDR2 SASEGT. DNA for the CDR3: TGTGCCAGCAGTTGGGCAGTCAATTCACCCCTCCACTTT. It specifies CASSWAVNSPLHF.